This T cell receptor beta chain is drawn from a study of blood T cell repertoires in COVID-19. Study at large: The cDNA or gDNA used as material had been derived from T cells, B-cell-depleted T cells, or PBMCs.

Original processing methods: For nucleated cells, counts were estimated from reference gene primer amplification. The data were produced by immunoSEQ multiplex PCR, yet TCRdb's version contains in-frame clones alone and is incomplete. Clone size and the V and J calls come from that table; the DNA yielded D and trimming. The sample shows under 500,000 clones, 80% to 90% of them seen only once. This clone has a handful of counts. The CDR3 has 15 residues. Germline V gene lookup returns CDR1 SGHTA and CDR2 FQGTGA. V was pared by 5 bases and J by 10 bases, with 11 bases of the junction left unmatched. The source material was peripheral blood. The clonotype was recovered from a woman aged 30 to 39 with acute or convalescent COVID-19. V usage is TRBV7-3 and J usage is TRBJ1-6, with 7 bases identical to TRBD1. The CDR3 sequence: CASSQTGMSGSPLHF. The CDR3 nucleotides read TGTGCCAGCAGCCAGACAGGGATGAGCGGGTCACCCCTCCACTTT.